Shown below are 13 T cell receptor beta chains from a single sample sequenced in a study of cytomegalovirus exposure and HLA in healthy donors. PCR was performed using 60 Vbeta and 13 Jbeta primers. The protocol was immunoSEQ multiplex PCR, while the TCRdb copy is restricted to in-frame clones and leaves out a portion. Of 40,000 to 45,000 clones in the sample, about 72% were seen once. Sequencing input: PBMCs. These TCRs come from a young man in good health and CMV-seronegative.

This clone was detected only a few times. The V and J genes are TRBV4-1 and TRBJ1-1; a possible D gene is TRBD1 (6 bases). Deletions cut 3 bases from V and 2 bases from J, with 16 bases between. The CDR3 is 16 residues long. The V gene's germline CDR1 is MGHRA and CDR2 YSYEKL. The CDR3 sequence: CASSQGRGGENTEAFF. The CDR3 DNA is TGCGCCAGCAGCCAGGGAAGGGGGGGGGAAAACACTGAAGCTTTCTTT.

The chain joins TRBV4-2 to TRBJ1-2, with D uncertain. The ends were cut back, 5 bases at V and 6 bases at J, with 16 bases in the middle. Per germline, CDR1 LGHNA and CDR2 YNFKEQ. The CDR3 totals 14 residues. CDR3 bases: TGTGCCAGCAGCTTGGCCGCTTGGGGAGATGGCTACACCTTC. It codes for CASSLAAWGDGYTF.

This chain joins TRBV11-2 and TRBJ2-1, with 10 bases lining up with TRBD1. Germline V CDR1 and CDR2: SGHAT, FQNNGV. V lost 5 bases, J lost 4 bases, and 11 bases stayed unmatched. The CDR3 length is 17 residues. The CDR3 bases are TGTGCCAGCAGCCCAAGCCCGGGACAGGGGATTTACAATGAGCAGTTCTTC. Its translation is CASSPSPGQGIYNEQFF.

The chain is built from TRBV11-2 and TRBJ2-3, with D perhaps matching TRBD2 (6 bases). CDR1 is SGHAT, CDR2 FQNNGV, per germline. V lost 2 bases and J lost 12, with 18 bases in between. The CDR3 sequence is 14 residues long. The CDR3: CASSLFRPREEQYF. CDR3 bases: TGTGCCAGCAGCTTATTCAGACCCAGGGAGGAACAGTATTTT.

In DNA, the CDR3 is TGTGCCAGCAGCCAAAATCGGGAGACCCAGTACTTC. Translation gives CASSQNRETQYF. The chain links TRBV5-4 to TRBJ2-5; no clear D gene. Germline V gene sequence: CDR1 SGHNT, CDR2 YYREEE (reference sequence). The V end lost 4 bases, the J end lost 5 bases, and 9 bases lay between the germline ends. The CDR3 runs 12 residues.

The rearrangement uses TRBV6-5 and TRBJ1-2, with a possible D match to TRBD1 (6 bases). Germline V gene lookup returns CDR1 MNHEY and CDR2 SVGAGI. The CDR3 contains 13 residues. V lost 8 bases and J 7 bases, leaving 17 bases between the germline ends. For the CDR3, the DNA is TGTGCCAGCCAGGCGGGGGGCTTTGGTGGCTACACCTTC. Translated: CASQAGGFGGYTF.

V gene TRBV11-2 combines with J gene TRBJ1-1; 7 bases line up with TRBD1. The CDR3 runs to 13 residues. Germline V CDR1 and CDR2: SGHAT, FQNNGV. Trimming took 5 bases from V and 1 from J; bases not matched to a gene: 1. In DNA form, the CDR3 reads TGTGCCAGCAGCGACAGGGAGAACACTGAAGCTTTCTTT. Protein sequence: CASSDRENTEAFF.

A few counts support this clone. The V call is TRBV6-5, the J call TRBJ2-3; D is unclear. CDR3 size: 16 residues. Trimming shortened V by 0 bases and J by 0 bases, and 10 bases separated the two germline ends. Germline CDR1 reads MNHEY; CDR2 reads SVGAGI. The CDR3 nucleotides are TGTGCCAGCAGTTACTCGATAGCAGCCAGCACAGATACGCAGTATTTT. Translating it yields CASSYSIAASTDTQYF.

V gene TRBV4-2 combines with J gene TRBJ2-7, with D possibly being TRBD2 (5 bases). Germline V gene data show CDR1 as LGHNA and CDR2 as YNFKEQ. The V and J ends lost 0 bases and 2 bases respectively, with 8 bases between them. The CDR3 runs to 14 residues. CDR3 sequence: CASSQDLGTYEQYF. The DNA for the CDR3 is TGTGCCAGCAGCCAAGATCTCGGGACCTACGAGCAGTACTTC.

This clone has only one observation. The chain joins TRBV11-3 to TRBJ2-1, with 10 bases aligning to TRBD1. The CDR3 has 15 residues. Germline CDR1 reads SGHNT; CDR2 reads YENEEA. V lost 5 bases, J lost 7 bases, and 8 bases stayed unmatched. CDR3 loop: CASSPRQGAYNEQFF. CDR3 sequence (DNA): TGTGCCAGCAGCCCCCGACAGGGGGCGTATAATGAGCAGTTCTTC.

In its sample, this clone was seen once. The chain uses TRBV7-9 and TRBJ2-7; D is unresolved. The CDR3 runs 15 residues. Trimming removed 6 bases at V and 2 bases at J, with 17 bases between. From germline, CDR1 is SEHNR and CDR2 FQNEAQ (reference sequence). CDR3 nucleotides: TGTGCCAGCAGTTCCGCACCGTCAGTAACCTACGAGCAGTACTTC. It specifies CASSSAPSVTYEQYF.

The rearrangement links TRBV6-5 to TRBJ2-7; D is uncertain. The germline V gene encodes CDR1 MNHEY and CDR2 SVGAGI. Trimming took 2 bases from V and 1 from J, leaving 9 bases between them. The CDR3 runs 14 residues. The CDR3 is CASSYKPGSYEQYF. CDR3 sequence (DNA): TGTGCCAGCAGTTACAAACCCGGTTCCTACGAGCAGTACTTC.

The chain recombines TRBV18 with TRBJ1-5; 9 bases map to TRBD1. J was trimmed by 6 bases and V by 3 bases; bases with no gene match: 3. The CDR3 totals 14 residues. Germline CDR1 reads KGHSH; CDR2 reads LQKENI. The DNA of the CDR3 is TGTGCCAGCTCACCGGGACAGGGTGGTCAGCCCCAGCATTTT. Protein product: CASSPGQGGQPQHF.